The sample holds a few counts of the clone carrying this T cell receptor beta chain. Antigen: not known. This sample stems from a study of post-analysis software for immune sequencing data. Study-level background: In terms of disease course, relapsing-remitting, secondary progressive and progressive-relapsing multiple sclerosis were included. Points from the study as a whole: Samples sharing a preparation batch grouped tightly together when assessed by F measure. Elevated frequency relative to controls characterized a handful of TRBV segments in patients, TRBV5-6, TRBV5-1 and TRBV20-1 among them. For normalized Chao1 diversity, multiple sclerosis patients scored significantly lower than controls did.

The CDR3 loop spans 14 amino acids. Germline V lookup: CDR1 SGHTA, CDR2 FQGTGA. TCR beta libraries were prepared from cDNA with unique molecular identifiers. Input of 1 to 10 million T cells yielded a few hundred thousand cDNA molecules. TCRdb analysed the PCR reads with MiXCR anew, one entry per CDR3 protein. The sample yields roughly 650,000 distinct CDR3 sequences, around 60% seen once. V usage is TRBV7-3 and J usage is TRBJ2-4; TRBD2 agrees at 12 bases. The DNA end favors TRBJ2-7, so the J call may be wrong. The clonotype was recovered from a girl aged 2 to 9 with multiple sclerosis. The material sequenced was blood. CDR3: CASSQTSGSVEQYF. The CDR3 coding sequence is TGTGCCAGCAGTCAGACTAGCGGGAGTGTCGAGCAGTACTTC.